This T cell receptor beta chain derives from a study of patients and donors after allogeneic stem cell transplantation. One entry per CDR3 protein, called by TCRdb with MiXCR from the RT-PCR reads. The top ten clones hold 5.5% to 6.5% of a sample with roughly 880,000 distinct CDR3 sequences, around 17% of them seen once. The length of the CDR3 is 13 residues. Trimming shortened V by 0 bases and J by 3 bases, and 7 bases separated the two germline ends. Germline CDR1 is SGHRS and CDR2 is YFSETQ. The TCR originated in a human donor who was either an allogeneic HSCT recipient or a stem cell or donor lymphocyte infusion donor (not recorded which). It is not recorded whose cells these are; they may come from a transplant donor. Input material: blood, either unsorted or a sorted T cell fraction (not recorded which). The J gene is TRBJ2-7, the V gene TRBV5-1; D not resolved. CDR3 region: CASSLAQHYEQYF. For the CDR3, the DNA is TGCGCCAGCAGCTTGGCCCAGCACTACGAGCAGTACTTC.